Listed below are T cell receptor beta chains from one sample, sequenced in a study of OX40 agonist ivuxolimab in advanced cancers. The assay was immunoSEQ multiplex PCR, and TCRdb's table has in-frame clones only and misses some. In the table there are around 84,000 clones, approximately 93% of which are singletons. Source: CD4+ or CD8+ T cells sorted from blood, taken in a trial of the OX40 agonist ivuxolimab. These receptors all stem from an adult with an advanced solid tumor such as melanoma, head and neck, liver or kidney cancer. CDR3s include the opening cysteine and the closing phenylalanine or tryptophan. D genes are given only for firm matches. Expanded clones are given a class, and other clones once, few, many or no size at all.

D	V	J	size	CDR3	DNA
.	TRBV10-3	TRBJ1-3	.	CAISEGSSGNTIYF	TGTGCCATCAGTGAAGGCAGCTCTGGAAACACCATATATTTT
.	TRBV9	TRBJ2-2	.	CASSGEDVGWGGELFF	TGTGCCAGCAGCGGTGAAGACGTGGGCTGGGGCGGGGAGCTGTTTTTT
.	TRBV28	TRBJ1-3	.	CASSLSVTEAQDTIYF	TGTGCCAGCAGTTTATCGGTGACAGAAGCTCAAGACACCATATATTTT
.	TRBV19	TRBJ2-7	.	CASSMGRFPSYEQYF	TGTGCCAGTAGTATGGGACGGTTCCCCTCCTACGAGCAGTACTTC
TRBD1	TRBV28	TRBJ1-5	.	CASSSYRGQGQPQHF	TGTGCCAGCAGTTCCTACAGGGGACAAGGTCAGCCCCAGCATTTT
.	TRBV27	TRBJ2-3	.	CASSLNPYRFADTQYF	TGTGCCAGCAGTTTAAACCCCTACAGGTTCGCAGATACGCAGTATTTT
TRBD1	TRBV27	TRBJ1-4	.	CASGTTGANEKLFF	TGTGCCAGCGGTACAACAGGGGCTAATGAAAAACTGTTTTTT
.	TRBV9	TRBJ2-3	.	CASTPGSTDTQYF	TGTGCCAGCACCCCGGGAAGCACAGATACGCAGTATTTT
TRBD2	TRBV19	TRBJ2-5	.	CASSMGLATQETQYF	TGTGCCAGTAGTATGGGACTAGCCACCCAAGAGACCCAGTACTTC
TRBD1	TRBV5-4	TRBJ2-7	.	CASSTGQGAYEQYF	TGTGCCAGCAGCACCGGACAGGGTGCCTACGAGCAGTACTTC
TRBD1	TRBV15	TRBJ2-1	once	CATSRAGQGNYNEQFF	TGTGCCACCAGCAGAGCTGGACAGGGGAACTACAATGAGCAGTTCTTC
TRBD2	TRBV29-1	TRBJ2-2	.	CSVPGGPSGELFF	TGCAGCGTGCCGGGAGGGCCGTCCGGGGAGCTGTTTTTT
TRBD1	TRBV10-1	TRBJ2-7	.	CASGQDRVNYEQYF	TGCGCCAGCGGACAGGACAGGGTTAACTACGAGCAGTACTTC
TRBD2	TRBV30	TRBJ2-3	.	CAWSPIAGGYTDTQYF	TGTGCCTGGAGCCCGATAGCGGGAGGGTACACAGATACGCAGTATTTT
.	TRBV7-2	TRBJ2-1	.	CASSEWESYNEQFF	TGTGCCAGCAGCGAATGGGAATCCTACAATGAGCAGTTCTTC
TRBD1	TRBV2	TRBJ1-2	.	CASIRAGQGTYGYTF	TGTGCCAGCATACGCGCCGGACAGGGGACCTATGGCTACACCTTC
.	TRBV19	TRBJ2-3	.	CASSIGRQNTDTQYF	TGTGCCAGTAGTATTGGTAGGCAGAACACAGATACGCAGTATTTT
.	TRBV6-4	TRBJ2-1	.	CASSTSGSLYNEQFF	TGTGCCAGCAGTACCTCAGGATCCTTATACAATGAGCAGTTCTTC
.	TRBV11-2	TRBJ1-1	.	CASSLGMNTEAFF	TGTGCCAGCAGCTTAGGAATGAACACTGAAGCTTTCTTT
.	TRBV21-1	TRBJ1-5	.	CASSVREGGAKNQPQHF	TGTGCCAGCAGCGTTCGAGAGGGGGGGGCCAAAAATCAGCCCCAGCATTTT
TRBD2	TRBV4-1	TRBJ2-2	.	CASSQDRDGALAGGPRTGELFF	TGCGCCAGCAGCCAAGATCGGGACGGGGCACTAGCGGGAGGGCCTCGGACCGGGGAGCTGTTTTTT
TRBD1	TRBV14	TRBJ2-7	.	CASSHKGTGTYEQYF	TGTGCCAGCAGTCATAAGGGGACAGGGACCTACGAGCAGTACTTC
.	TRBV25-1	TRBJ2-2	.	CASTKPGGGELFF	TGTGCCAGCACCAAACCGGGTGGCGGGGAGCTGTTTTTT
.	TRBV4-1	TRBJ2-7	once	CASTEGLAGAYEQYF	TGCGCCAGCACCGAGGGGCTAGCAGGAGCCTACGAGCAGTACTTC
.	TRBV29-1	TRBJ2-7	.	CSVEVENISSYEQYF	TGCAGCGTTGAAGTCGAGAATATCTCCTCCTACGAGCAGTACTTC
.	TRBV27	TRBJ2-1	.	CASSLWGLYNEQFF	TGTGCCAGCAGTTTGTGGGGGCTTTACAATGAGCAGTTCTTC
TRBD2	TRBV2	TRBJ2-3	.	CASLRTEWTSGSTRGTDTQYF	TGTGCCAGCCTAAGGACGGAGTGGACTAGCGGATCTACCAGAGGCACAGATACGCAGTATTTT
TRBD2	TRBV9	TRBJ2-7	.	CASSVGGREGDEQYF	TGTGCCAGCAGCGTAGGTGGGCGGGAGGGCGACGAGCAGTACTTC